A selection of T cell receptor beta chains follows, all from one sample in a study of cytomegalovirus exposure and HLA in healthy donors. The assay was immunoSEQ multiplex PCR, and TCRdb's table has in-frame clones only and misses some. The table includes about 140,000 clones, more than 55% detected once. Sequencing input: PBMCs. Receptor source: a woman aged 55-69 years in good health and CMV-seronegative. Each CDR3 is given with its conserved first and last residue. The D gene is left open where the match is weak. A row's size may be missing; if present it is once, few, many or a size class.

d_call: NA; clone_size: once; cdr3_length: 12; j_call: TRBJ2-2; v_call: TRBV13; cdr3_nt: TGTGCCAGCAGCTTTCGGGCCGGGGAGCTGTTTTTT; cdr3_aa: CASSFRAGELFF
d_call: NA; clone_size: NA; cdr3_length: 12; j_call: TRBJ1-2; v_call: TRBV5-1; cdr3_nt: TGCGCCAGCAGCATGGGGAGAGGAGGCTACACCTTC; cdr3_aa: CASSMGRGGYTF
d_call: NA; clone_size: NA; cdr3_length: 15; j_call: TRBJ2-1; v_call: TRBV5-5; cdr3_nt: TGTGCCAGCAGCGGTGATCCCAGTTCCTACAATGAGCAGTTCTTC; cdr3_aa: CASSGDPSSYNEQFF
d_call: TRBD2; clone_size: NA; cdr3_length: 14; j_call: TRBJ2-2; v_call: TRBV29-1; cdr3_nt: TGCAGCGGCCAACTAGCGGGAGTCACCGGGGAGCTGTTTTTT; cdr3_aa: CSGQLAGVTGELFF
d_call: TRBD1; clone_size: NA; cdr3_length: 14; j_call: TRBJ1-2; v_call: TRBV19; cdr3_nt: TGTGCCAGTAGTCCGGACAGGGTGAACTATGGCTACACCTTC; cdr3_aa: CASSPDRVNYGYTF
d_call: TRBD1; clone_size: NA; cdr3_length: 15; j_call: TRBJ1-1; v_call: TRBV29-1; cdr3_nt: TGCAGCGTTGCCCGAGGCACAGGGGGTCGGACTGAAGCTTTCTTT; cdr3_aa: CSVARGTGGRTEAFF
d_call: NA; clone_size: NA; cdr3_length: 15; j_call: TRBJ1-2; v_call: TRBV19; cdr3_nt: TGTGCCAGTAGTATAGGGGGAGACGGCAACTATGGCTACACCTTC; cdr3_aa: CASSIGGDGNYGYTF
d_call: NA; clone_size: few; cdr3_length: 11; j_call: TRBJ2-7; v_call: TRBV28; cdr3_nt: TGTGCCAGCAGTGACAGGTACGAGCAGTACTTC; cdr3_aa: CASSDRYEQYF
d_call: NA; clone_size: once; cdr3_length: 15; j_call: TRBJ2-5; v_call: TRBV7-8; cdr3_nt: TGTGCCAGCAGCTCCCCCGCAGGGATATCGGAGACCCAGTACTTC; cdr3_aa: CASSSPAGISETQYF
d_call: TRBD2; clone_size: NA; cdr3_length: 15; j_call: TRBJ2-3; v_call: TRBV7-9; cdr3_nt: TGTGCCAGCAGCCGGACTAGCGGGGGGCACGATACGCAGTATTTT; cdr3_aa: CASSRTSGGHDTQYF
d_call: NA; clone_size: NA; cdr3_length: 17; j_call: TRBJ2-1; v_call: TRBV4-2; cdr3_nt: TGTGCCAGCAGCCATTCGGGGGAGTGGGTCGCCTACAATGAGCAGTTCTTC; cdr3_aa: CASSHSGEWVAYNEQFF
d_call: NA; clone_size: NA; cdr3_length: 10; j_call: TRBJ2-3; v_call: TRBV7-9; cdr3_nt: TGTGCCAGCGGCGGGGATACGCAGTATTTT; cdr3_aa: CASGGDTQYF
d_call: NA; clone_size: NA; cdr3_length: 14; j_call: TRBJ1-6; v_call: TRBV6-5; cdr3_nt: TGTGCCAGCAGTTACACTCCGAACAATTCACCCCTCCACTTT; cdr3_aa: CASSYTPNNSPLHF
d_call: TRBD1; clone_size: NA; cdr3_length: 15; j_call: TRBJ1-3; v_call: TRBV9; cdr3_nt: TGTGCCAGCAGCGCGGACAGGGTGGATGGAAACACCATATATTTT; cdr3_aa: CASSADRVDGNTIYF
d_call: TRBD2; clone_size: NA; cdr3_length: 17; j_call: TRBJ2-1; v_call: TRBV29-1; cdr3_nt: TGCAGCGCCAAAGGGACTAGCGGGAGGCCCTCCTACAATGAGCAGTTCTTC; cdr3_aa: CSAKGTSGRPSYNEQFF
d_call: TRBD1; clone_size: NA; cdr3_length: 14; j_call: TRBJ2-7; v_call: TRBV7-3; cdr3_nt: TGTGCCAGCAGCCCAACAAACAGGGGAAGCGAGCAGTACTTC; cdr3_aa: CASSPTNRGSEQYF
d_call: TRBD1; clone_size: NA; cdr3_length: 12; j_call: TRBJ1-3; v_call: TRBV7-9; cdr3_nt: TGTGCCAGCAGCTTAGGCCGGGACAGGGTTGGCTTT; cdr3_aa: CASSLGRDRVGF